The text below deals with one T cell receptor (beta chain). Trimming took 1 base from V and 6 from J, leaving 15 bases between them. The CDR3 has 15 residues. The germline gives CDR1 MDHEN, CDR2 SYDVKM. The data were taken from a study of blood T cell repertoires in COVID-19. Study details: Material from acute and convalescent COVID-19 was sourced from the United States, Italy and Spain. The cDNA or gDNA used as material had been derived from T cells, B-cell-depleted T cells, or PBMCs.

In the original workflow: For nucleated cells, counts were estimated from reference gene primer amplification. Using immunoSEQ multiplex PCR, the repertoire was profiled, and TCRdb retains in-frame clones only, with some absent. For V, J and clone size, that table is used; D and trimming come from the DNA. The profile shows 200,000 to 300,000 clones, 85% to 90% of them singletons. The receptor was derived from a woman between 40 and 50 years old with acute or convalescent COVID-19. The rearrangement links TRBV28 to TRBJ1-2, with D hard to call. Sequenced material: peripheral blood. The CDR3 bases are TGTGCCAGCAGTTTATCCTCCGGCGGGGAGGATGGCTACACCTTC. This translates into CASSLSSGGEDGYTF.